The T cell receptor (beta chain) under discussion was sequenced for a study of T-cell reconstitution after alpha-beta-depleted transplantation in children. This clonotype was found a few times. During its preparation, the TCRbeta library received unique molecular identifiers. TCRdb re-called the PCR reads through MiXCR, storing one row per CDR3 protein. Of hundreds of thousands of distinct CDR3 sequences detected, about 11% appear once; the ten largest clones hold less than 5%. Trimming took 6 bases from V and 7 from J; bases not matched to a gene: 10. There are 15 residues in the CDR3. This material consisted of PBMCs from the stem cell graft donor, taken from the stem cell graft. The receptor was derived from a human donor who donated a stem cell graft to a child with acute myeloid leukemia. The chain combines TRBV12-3 or TRBV12-4 with TRBJ2-1, with 9 positions matching TRBD1. This chain's CDR3 is CASRPGTGKINEQFF. The CDR3 DNA reads as TGTGCCAGCAGGCCCGGGACAGGGAAAATAAATGAGCAGTTCTTC.